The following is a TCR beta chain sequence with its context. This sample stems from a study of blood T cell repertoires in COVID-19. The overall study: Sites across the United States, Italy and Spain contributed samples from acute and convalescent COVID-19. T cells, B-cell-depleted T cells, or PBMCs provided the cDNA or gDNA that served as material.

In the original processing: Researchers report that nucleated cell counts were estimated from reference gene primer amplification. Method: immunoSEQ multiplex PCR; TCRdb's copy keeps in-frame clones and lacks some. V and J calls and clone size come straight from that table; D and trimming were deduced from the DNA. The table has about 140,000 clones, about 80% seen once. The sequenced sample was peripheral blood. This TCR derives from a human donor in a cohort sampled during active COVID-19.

For the CDR3, the DNA is TGTGCCACCAGTGATTTAGGGACAGGGGGCGGAGAGACCCAGTACTTC. Its translation is CATSDLGTGGGETQYF. This chain uses TRBV24-1 with TRBJ2-5; 12 bases align to TRBD1. The CDR3 is made up of 16 amino acids. Germline assignment: CDR1 KGHDR and CDR2 SFDVKD. V shed 1 base, J shed 4 bases, and the junction held 3 bases outside the gene matches.